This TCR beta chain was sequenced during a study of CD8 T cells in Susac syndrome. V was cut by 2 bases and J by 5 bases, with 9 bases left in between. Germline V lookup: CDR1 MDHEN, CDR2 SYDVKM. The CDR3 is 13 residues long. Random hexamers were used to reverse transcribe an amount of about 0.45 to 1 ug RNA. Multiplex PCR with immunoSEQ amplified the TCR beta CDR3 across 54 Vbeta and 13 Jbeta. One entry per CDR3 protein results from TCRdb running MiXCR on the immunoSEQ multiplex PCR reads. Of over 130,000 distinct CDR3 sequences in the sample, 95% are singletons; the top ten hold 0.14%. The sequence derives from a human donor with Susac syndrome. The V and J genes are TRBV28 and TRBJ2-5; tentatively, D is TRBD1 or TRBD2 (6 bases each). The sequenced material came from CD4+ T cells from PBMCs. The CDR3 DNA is TGTGCCAGCAGTTTAGGGGGGCGGGAGACCCAGTACTTC. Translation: CASSLGGRETQYF.